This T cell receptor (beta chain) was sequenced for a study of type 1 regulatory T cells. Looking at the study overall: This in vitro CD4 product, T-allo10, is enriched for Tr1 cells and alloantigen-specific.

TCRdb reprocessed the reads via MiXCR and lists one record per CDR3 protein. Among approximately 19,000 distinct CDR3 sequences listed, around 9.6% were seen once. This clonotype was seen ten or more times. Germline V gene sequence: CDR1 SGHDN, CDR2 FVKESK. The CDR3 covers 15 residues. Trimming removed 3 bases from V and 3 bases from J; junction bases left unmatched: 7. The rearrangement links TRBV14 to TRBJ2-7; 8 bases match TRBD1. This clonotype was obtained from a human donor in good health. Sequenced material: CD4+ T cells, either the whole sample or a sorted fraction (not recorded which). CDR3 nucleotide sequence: TGTGCCAGCAGCCACATAGGGACAGGCCGCTACGAGCAGTACTTC. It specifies CASSHIGTGRYEQYF.